This is a list of T cell receptor beta chains from one sample in a study of T cell changes during pregnancy in multiple sclerosis. The data were produced by immunoSEQ multiplex PCR, yet TCRdb's version contains in-frame clones alone and is incomplete. The sample gives 45,000 to 60,000 clones, about 91% of which show up once; 0.15% to 0.2% is in the top ten. Material: CD4+ T cells from peripheral blood mononuclear cells, obtained in the second trimester of pregnancy. These receptors were taken from a female donor with multiple sclerosis, enrolled in a pregnancy study. CDR3s include the opening cysteine and the closing phenylalanine or tryptophan. The D gene is left open where the match is weak. Expanded clones get a size class; other rows say once, few or many, or leave the size out.

d_call j_call v_call clone_size cdr3_aa cdr3_nt
TRBD1 TRBJ2-2 TRBV19 . CASSNTGDTGELFF TGTGCCAGTAGTAACACAGGGGACACCGGGGAGCTGTTTTTT
TRBD1 TRBJ2-1 TRBV6-5 . CASSYGTGLEQFF TGTGCCAGCAGTTACGGGACAGGGCTTGAGCAGTTCTTC
TRBD1 TRBJ2-1 TRBV5-1 . CASTGTGDRNEQFF TGCGCCAGCACCGGGACAGGGGACCGAAATGAGCAGTTCTTC
TRBD1 TRBJ1-1 TRBV29-1 . CSVSQGGPAEAFF TGCAGCGTTTCACAGGGGGGGCCGGCTGAAGCTTTCTTT
. TRBJ2-3 TRBV5-1 . CASSLRGSSADTQYF TGCGCCAGCAGCCTCCGGGGGAGTTCTGCAGATACGCAGTATTTT
. TRBJ1-1 TRBV27 few CASSTTQLTEAFF TGTGCCAGCAGCACTACTCAACTCACTGAAGCTTTCTTT
TRBD2 TRBJ2-5 TRBV6-1 . CATYYSGRSETQYF TGTGCCACCTATTATAGCGGGAGGTCAGAGACCCAGTACTTC
TRBD1 TRBJ2-1 TRBV5-6 . CASSPDRGSVSEQFF TGTGCCAGCAGCCCGGACAGGGGCTCAGTTAGTGAGCAGTTCTTC
TRBD2 TRBJ2-3 TRBV28 . CASSASGRLFTDTQYF TGTGCCAGCAGCGCTAGCGGGAGGCTTTTCACAGATACGCAGTATTTT
. TRBJ2-5 TRBV7-5 . CVRSPPLAGQETQYF TGTGTCAGAAGCCCTCCGCTAGCGGGTCAAGAGACCCAGTACTTC
TRBD1 TRBJ2-7 TRBV9 . CASSVSPRDSYEQYF TGTGCCAGTAGCGTTTCCCCCCGGGACAGCTACGAGCAGTACTTC
TRBD2 TRBJ2-7 TRBV29-1 . CSVDRLAGGGEQYF TGCAGCGTTGACAGGCTAGCGGGAGGCGGCGAGCAGTACTTC
. TRBJ2-1 TRBV11-2 . CASSLLGILHNEQFF TGTGCCAGCAGCTTACTCGGGATCCTTCACAATGAGCAGTTCTTC
. TRBJ2-1 TRBV19 . CASSIDSQGFNEQFF TGTGCCAGTAGTATAGATTCCCAGGGGTTCAATGAGCAGTTCTTC
TRBD2 TRBJ2-5 TRBV29-1 . CSVVTGGEETQYF TGCAGCGTTGTCACCGGGGGGGAAGAGACCCAGTACTTC
TRBD2 TRBJ2-1 TRBV19 . CASSLSSLAGVYNEQFF TGTGCCAGTAGTCTCTCTTCCCTCGCGGGAGTCTACAATGAGCAGTTCTTC
TRBD2 TRBJ2-3 TRBV7-2 . CASSFRWTSGGGRTDTQYF TGTGCCAGCAGCTTCCGTTGGACTAGCGGGGGGGGCCGCACAGATACGCAGTATTTT
TRBD1 TRBJ1-3 TRBV5-1 . CASSYRGLPGNTIYF TGCGCCAGCAGTTACAGGGGGCTACCAGGAAACACCATATATTTT
TRBD1 TRBJ2-2 TRBV9 . CASSAGGTGELFF TGTGCCAGCAGCGCAGGGGGCACCGGGGAGCTGTTTTTT
. TRBJ2-7 TRBV7-2 . CASSLAGLAPEYF TGTGCCAGCAGCTTAGCGGGTTTAGCCCCAGAGTACTTC
TRBD1 TRBJ2-7 TRBV19 . CASSTQGAYEQYF TGTGCCAGTAGTACTCAGGGGGCCTACGAGCAGTACTTC
. TRBJ2-5 TRBV14 once CASSHPKTGGVETQYF TGTGCCAGCAGCCATCCCAAAACAGGGGGGGTTGAGACCCAGTACTTC
. TRBJ1-4 TRBV29-1 . CSVDGGDEKLFF TGCAGCGTTGATGGAGGGGATGAAAAACTGTTTTTT
TRBD1 TRBJ1-4 TRBV2 once CASKRQGETNEKLFF TGTGCCAGCAAACGACAGGGGGAGACTAATGAAAAACTGTTTTTT